One TCR beta chain is described in this entry. What it binds is not known. PBMCs were obtained from under 13 ml fresh peripheral blood. This entry belongs to a study of T cells in Graves' hyperthyroidism and ophthalmopathy. The V and J ends lost 3 bases and 8 bases, in that order; junction bases with no gene match: 3. The germline gives CDR1 DFQATT, CDR2 SNEGSKA (reference sequence). The CDR3 has 12 residues. General study results and limits: Most thyroid-expanded clonotypes above 0.001 were also found in blood.

Amplified TCR beta CDR3 regions derived from RNA transcripts. First-round RT-PCR targeting the TCR CDR3 was performed with the HTBI primer set. TCRdb reanalysed the multiplex PCR reads using MiXCR and keeps one entry per CDR3 protein. This sample carries 700,000 or so distinct CDR3 sequences, 16% of them seen once, and the ten largest clones take 8.4%. The chain employs TRBV20-1 and TRBJ1-2; TRBD1 matches 10 bases. The source material was blood. This sequence originates from a man aged 18 to 30 with Graves' hyperthyroidism. This CDR3 is CSARTGGWGYTF. CDR3 in DNA: TGCAGTGCTAGGACAGGGGGCTGGGGCTACACCTTC.